Here is one T cell receptor beta chain with its context. The V segment lost 4 bases and the J segment 4 bases; nucleotides outside the gene matches: 11. The CDR3 is made up of 16 amino acids. The germline gives CDR1 MNHNS, CDR2 SASEGT. These data are taken from a study of shared clonotypes between healthy human individuals. Repertoires were generated with immunoSEQ multiplex PCR, while TCRdb's copy carries only in-frame clones and drops some. The table lists about 320,000 clones, roughly 87% of them singletons. Sequenced input: memory CD8+ T cells sorted from blood. Subset here: CD45RO+ cells pooled with CCR7-negative TemRA cells. This rearrangement joins TRBV6-1 to TRBJ2-5; TRBD2 agrees at 8 bases. The TCR sequence derives from a man aged 18-30 years in good health. The CDR3 region has the DNA TGTGCCAGCAGTGGACTCGATCCCCTAGCGGGAGAGACCCAGTACTTC. Encoded protein: CASSGLDPLAGETQYF.